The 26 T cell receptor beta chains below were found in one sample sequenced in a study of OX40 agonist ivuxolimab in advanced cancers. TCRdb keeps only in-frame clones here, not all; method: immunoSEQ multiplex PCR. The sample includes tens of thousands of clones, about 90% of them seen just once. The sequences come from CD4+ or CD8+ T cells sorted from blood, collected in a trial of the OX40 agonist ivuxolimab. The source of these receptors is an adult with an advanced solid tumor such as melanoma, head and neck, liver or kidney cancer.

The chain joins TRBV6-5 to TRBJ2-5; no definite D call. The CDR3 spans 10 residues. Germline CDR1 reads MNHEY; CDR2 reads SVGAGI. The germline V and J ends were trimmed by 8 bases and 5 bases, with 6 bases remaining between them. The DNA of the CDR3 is TGTGCCAGCGGCTTGGAGACCCAGTACTTC. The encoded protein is CASGLETQYF.

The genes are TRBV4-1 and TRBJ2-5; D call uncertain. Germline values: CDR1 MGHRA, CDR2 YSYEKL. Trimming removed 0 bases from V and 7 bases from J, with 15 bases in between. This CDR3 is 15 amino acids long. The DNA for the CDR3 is TGCGCCAGCAGCCAAGATTCGGCCCTAGTTGGGACCCAGTACTTC. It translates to CASSQDSALVGTQYF.

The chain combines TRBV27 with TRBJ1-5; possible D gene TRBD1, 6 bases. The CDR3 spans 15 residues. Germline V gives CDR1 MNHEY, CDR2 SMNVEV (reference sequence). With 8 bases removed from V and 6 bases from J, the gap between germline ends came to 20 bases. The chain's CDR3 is CASARGTGKAQPQHF. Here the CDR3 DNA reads TGTGCCAGCGCACGTGGTACAGGGAAGGCTCAGCCCCAGCATTTT.

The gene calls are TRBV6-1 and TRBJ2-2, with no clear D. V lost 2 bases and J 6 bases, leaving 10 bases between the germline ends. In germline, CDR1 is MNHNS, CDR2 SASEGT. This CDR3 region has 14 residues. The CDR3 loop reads CASSELVGSGELFF. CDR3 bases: TGTGCCAGCAGTGAATTGGTAGGGTCCGGGGAGCTGTTTTTT.

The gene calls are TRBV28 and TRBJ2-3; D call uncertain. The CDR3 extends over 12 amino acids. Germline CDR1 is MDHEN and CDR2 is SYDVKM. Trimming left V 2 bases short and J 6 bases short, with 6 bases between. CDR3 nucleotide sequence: TGTGCCAGCAGTTTACCCGGCGATACGCAGTATTTT. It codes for CASSLPGDTQYF.

The CDR3 protein is CASSPLGTSGLQETQYF. The CDR3 region has the DNA TGTGCCAGCAGCCCGCTGGGGACTAGCGGACTCCAAGAGACCCAGTACTTC. The chain links TRBV7-9 to TRBJ2-5; 11 bases fit TRBD2. V shed 5 bases and J 1 base; nucleotides not matched to a gene: 9. This CDR3 spans 17 amino acids. Germline values: CDR1 SEHNR, CDR2 FQNEAQ (reference sequence).

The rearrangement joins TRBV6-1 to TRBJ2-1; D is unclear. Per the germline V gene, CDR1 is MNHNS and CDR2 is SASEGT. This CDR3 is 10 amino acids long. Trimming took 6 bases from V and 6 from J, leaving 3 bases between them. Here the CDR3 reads CASSRNEQFF. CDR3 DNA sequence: TGTGCCAGCAGCCGCAATGAGCAGTTCTTC.

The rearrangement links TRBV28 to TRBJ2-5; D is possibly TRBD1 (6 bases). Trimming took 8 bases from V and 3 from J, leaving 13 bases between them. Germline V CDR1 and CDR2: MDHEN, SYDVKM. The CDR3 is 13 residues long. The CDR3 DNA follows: TGTGCCAGCGGGGCAGGACAGAAAGAGACCCAGTACTTC. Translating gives CASGAGQKETQYF.

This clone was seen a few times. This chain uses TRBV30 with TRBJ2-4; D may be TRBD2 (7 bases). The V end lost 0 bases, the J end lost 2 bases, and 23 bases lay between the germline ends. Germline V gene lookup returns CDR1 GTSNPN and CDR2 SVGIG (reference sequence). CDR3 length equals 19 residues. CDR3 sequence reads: CAWSVGGGPPILTKNIQYF. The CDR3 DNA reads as TGTGCCTGGAGTGTAGGGGGAGGGCCCCCTATTCTGACCAAAAACATTCAGTACTTC.

The CDR3 DNA sequence: TGTGCCAGTAGTATAACGGGACAGGGCCGTCATGAAAAACTGTTTTTT. Translating it yields CASSITGQGRHEKLFF. V and J are TRBV19 and TRBJ1-4, with 9 bases lining up with TRBD1. The CDR3 length is 16 residues. Unmatched junction bases numbered 7, after V lost 2 bases and J lost 6 bases. Germline assignment: CDR1 LNHDA and CDR2 SQIVND (reference sequence).

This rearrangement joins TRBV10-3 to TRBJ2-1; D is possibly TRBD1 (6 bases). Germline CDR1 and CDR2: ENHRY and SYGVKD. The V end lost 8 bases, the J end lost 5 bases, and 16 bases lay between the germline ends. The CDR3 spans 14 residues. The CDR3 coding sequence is TGTGCCATCGGGGGCTCTGCCAACAACAATGAGCAGTTCTTC. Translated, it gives CAIGGSANNNEQFF.

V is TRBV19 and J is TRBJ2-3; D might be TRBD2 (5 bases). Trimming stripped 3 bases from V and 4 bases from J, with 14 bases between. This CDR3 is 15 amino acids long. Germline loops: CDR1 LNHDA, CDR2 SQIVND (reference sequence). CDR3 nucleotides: TGTGCCAGTAGTATGCGGACGCTGAGGGCAGATACGCAGTATTTT. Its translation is CASSMRTLRADTQYF.

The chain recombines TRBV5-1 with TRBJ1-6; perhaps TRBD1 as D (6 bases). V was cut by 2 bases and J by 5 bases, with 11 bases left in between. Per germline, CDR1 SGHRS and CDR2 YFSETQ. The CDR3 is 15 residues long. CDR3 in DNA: TGCGCCAGCAGCTTCAACAGGGCGAATAATTCACCCCTCCACTTT. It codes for CASSFNRANNSPLHF.

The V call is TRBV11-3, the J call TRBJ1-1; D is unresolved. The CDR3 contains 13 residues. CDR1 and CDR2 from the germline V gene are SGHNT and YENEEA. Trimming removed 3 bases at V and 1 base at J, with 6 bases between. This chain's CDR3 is CASSFGPNTEAFF. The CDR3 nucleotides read TGTGCCAGCAGCTTTGGACCGAACACTGAAGCTTTCTTT.

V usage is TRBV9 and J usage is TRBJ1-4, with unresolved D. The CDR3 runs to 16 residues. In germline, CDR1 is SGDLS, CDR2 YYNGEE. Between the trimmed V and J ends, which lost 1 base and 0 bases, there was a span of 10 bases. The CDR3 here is CASSVNQAATNEKLFF. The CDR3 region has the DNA TGTGCCAGCAGCGTAAACCAGGCGGCAACTAATGAAAAACTGTTTTTT.

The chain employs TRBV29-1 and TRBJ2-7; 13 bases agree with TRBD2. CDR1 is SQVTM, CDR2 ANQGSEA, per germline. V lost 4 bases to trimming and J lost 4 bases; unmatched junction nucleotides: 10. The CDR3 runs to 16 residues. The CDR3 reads CSVVRTSGRVRYEQYF. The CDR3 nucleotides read TGCAGCGTTGTAAGGACTAGCGGGAGAGTTAGGTACGAGCAGTACTTC.

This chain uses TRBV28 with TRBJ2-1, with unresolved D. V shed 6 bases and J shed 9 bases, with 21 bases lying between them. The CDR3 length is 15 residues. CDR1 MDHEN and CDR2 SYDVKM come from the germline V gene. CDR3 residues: CASSPGWLPSGEQFF. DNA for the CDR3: TGTGCCAGCAGCCCTGGATGGCTCCCCTCGGGTGAGCAGTTCTTC.

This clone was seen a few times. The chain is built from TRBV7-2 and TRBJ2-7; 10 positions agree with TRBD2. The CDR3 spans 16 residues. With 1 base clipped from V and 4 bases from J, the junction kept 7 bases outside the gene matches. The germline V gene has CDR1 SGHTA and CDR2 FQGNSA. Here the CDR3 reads CASSLDTGLALYEQYF. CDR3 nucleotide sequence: TGTGCCAGCAGCTTAGATACGGGACTAGCGCTATACGAGCAGTACTTC.

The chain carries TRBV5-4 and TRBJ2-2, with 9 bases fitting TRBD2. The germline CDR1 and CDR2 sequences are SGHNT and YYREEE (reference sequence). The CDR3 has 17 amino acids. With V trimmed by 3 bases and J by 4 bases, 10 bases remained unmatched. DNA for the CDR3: TGTGCCAGCAGCTCGGGGGGCGGGAGGGCCCCCACCGGGGAGCTGTTTTTT. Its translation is CASSSGGGRAPTGELFF.

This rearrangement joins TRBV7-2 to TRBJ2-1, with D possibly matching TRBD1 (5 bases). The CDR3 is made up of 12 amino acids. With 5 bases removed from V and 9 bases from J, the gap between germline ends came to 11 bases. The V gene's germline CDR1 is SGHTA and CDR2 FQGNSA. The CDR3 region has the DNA TGTGCCAGCAGCCGAAGCAGGGTTGAGCAGTTCTTC. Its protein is CASSRSRVEQFF.

DNA of the CDR3: TGTGCCAGCAGTTACACCTTCACCGGGGAGCTGTTTTTT. As protein: CASSYTFTGELFF. The rearrangement uses TRBV6-5 and TRBJ2-2; no clear D. The V end was cut by 2 bases, the J end by 4 bases, with 5 bases between. From germline, CDR1 is MNHEY and CDR2 SVGAGI. The length of the CDR3 is 13 residues.

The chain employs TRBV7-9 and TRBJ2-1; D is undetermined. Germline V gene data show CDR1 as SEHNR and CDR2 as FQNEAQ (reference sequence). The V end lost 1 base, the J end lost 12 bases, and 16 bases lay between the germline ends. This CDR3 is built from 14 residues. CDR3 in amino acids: CASSLVPVGSGQFF. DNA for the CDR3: TGTGCCAGCAGCTTAGTGCCGGTGGGCTCAGGGCAGTTCTTC. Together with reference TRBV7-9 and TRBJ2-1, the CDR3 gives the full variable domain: DTGVSQNPRHKITKRGQNVTFRCDPISEHNRLYWYRQTLGQGPEFLTYFQNEAQLEKSRLLSDRFSAERPKGSFSTLEIQRTEQGDSAMYLCASSLVPVGSGQFFGPGTRLTVL.

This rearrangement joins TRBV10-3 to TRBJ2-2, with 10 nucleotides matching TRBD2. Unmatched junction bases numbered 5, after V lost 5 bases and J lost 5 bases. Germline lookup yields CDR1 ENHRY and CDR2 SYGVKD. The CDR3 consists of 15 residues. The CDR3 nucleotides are TGTGCCATCAGTCTAAGCGGGGGGGAAACCGGGGAGCTGTTTTTT. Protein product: CAISLSGGETGELFF.

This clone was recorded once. CDR3 bases: TGTGCCAGCAGTGGAATATCGGGGGAGACCCAGTACTTC. It translates to CASSGISGETQYF. The rearrangement joins TRBV9 to TRBJ2-5; D possibly corresponds to TRBD2 (5 bases). Germline-derived CDR1 and CDR2 are SGDLS and YYNGEE. V lost 5 bases to trimming and J lost 5 bases, with 13 bases between them. The CDR3 length is 13 residues.

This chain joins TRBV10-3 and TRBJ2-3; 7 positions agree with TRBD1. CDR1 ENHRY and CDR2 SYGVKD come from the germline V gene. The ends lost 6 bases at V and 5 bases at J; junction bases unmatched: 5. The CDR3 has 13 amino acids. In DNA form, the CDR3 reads TGTGCCATCAGACCCGACAGGGAAGATACGCAGTATTTT. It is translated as CAIRPDREDTQYF.

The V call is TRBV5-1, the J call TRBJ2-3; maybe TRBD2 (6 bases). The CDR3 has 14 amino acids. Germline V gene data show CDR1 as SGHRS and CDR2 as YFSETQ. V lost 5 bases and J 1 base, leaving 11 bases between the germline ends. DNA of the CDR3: TGCGCCAGCAGTAGCGGACTGCGCACAGATACGCAGTATTTT. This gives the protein CASSSGLRTDTQYF.